These 22 T cell receptor beta chains share one sample of origin, sequenced in a study of T cell repertoires in aging, cancer and after chemotherapy. A mixed TRB-A/B primer pool amplified rearranged TRB by multiplex touch-down PCR. TCRdb ran MiXCR on the multiplex PCR reads and lists one entry per CDR3 protein. The table lists over 6,500 distinct CDR3 sequences, approximately 24% of them singletons. The template was genomic DNA from peripheral blood, not RNA. Specimen: blood. These receptors all come from a human donor with a blood cancer.

By share of the sample, this clonotype is medium-sized. The V gene is TRBV5-6, the J gene TRBJ1-5; tentative D call: TRBD1 (5 bases). Germline V gene sequence: CDR1 SGHDT, CDR2 YYEEEE. Between the trimmed V and J ends, which lost 4 bases and 7 bases, there was a span of 18 bases. CDR3 size: 15 residues. CDR3 in amino acids: CASSPGPGNRQPQHF. The DNA of the CDR3 is TGTGCCAGCAGCCCTGGCCCGGGAAACAGGCAGCCCCAGCATTTT.

By proportion, this clonotype is medium-sized. V usage is TRBV6-5 and J usage is TRBJ1-2, with 9 bases fitting TRBD1. This CDR3 has 15 residues. The germline gives CDR1 MNHEY, CDR2 SVGAGI. The J segment lost 4 bases and the V segment lost 2 bases, leaving 5 bases of the junction unmatched. CDR3 DNA: TGTGCCAGCAGTTACCGGGGACAGGGTGTCTATGGCTACACCTTC. Its protein product is CASSYRGQGVYGYTF.

The chain combines TRBV10-3 with TRBJ2-1; 8 nucleotides align to TRBD2. V lost 6 bases, J lost 5 bases, and 6 bases stayed unmatched. CDR1 is ENHRY, CDR2 SYGVKD, per germline. This CDR3 is 14 amino acids long. The CDR3 DNA follows: TGTGCCATCAGATCGGCGGGAGGCAACAATGAGCAGTTCTTC. Residues: CAIRSAGGNNEQFF.

This clonotype was counted between two and nine times. The chain carries TRBV24-1 and TRBJ2-3; no reliable D call. V was shortened by 6 bases and J by 4 bases, with 10 bases between the two germline ends. Germline assignment: CDR1 KGHDR and CDR2 SFDVKD. The CDR3 runs 13 residues. The CDR3 DNA is TGTGCCACCAGTCGGGCAGGTGCAGATACGCAGTATTTT. The encoded protein is CATSRAGADTQYF.

A few counts support this clonotype. This chain connects TRBV20-1 to TRBJ2-1; 14 bases map to TRBD2. The germline CDR1 and CDR2 sequences are DFQATT and SNEGSKA (reference sequence). V lost 0 bases and J lost 7; bases outside the gene matches: 8. CDR3 length equals 17 residues. For the CDR3, the DNA is TGCAGTGCTAGAGAAAGACTAGCGGGAGGGCCCTTAAATGAGCAGTTCTTC. Amino acid sequence: CSARERLAGGPLNEQFF.

In the case of this clonotype: A read error may account for a junction end that differs from germline. The V gene is TRBV4-2, the J gene TRBJ1-1; possibly TRBD1 for D (5 bases). Germline V gene data show CDR1 as LGHNA and CDR2 as YNFKEQ. The CDR3 loop spans 14 amino acids. The CDR3 here is CTSSQGRANTEAFF. CDR3 bases: TGTACCAGCAGCCAAGGCAGGGCGAACACTGAAGCTTTCTTT.

This clonotype qualifies as medium-sized. The V gene is TRBV18, the J gene TRBJ2-7, with 8 bases that match TRBD2. The V and J ends lost 0 bases and 3 bases, in that order; junction bases with no gene match: 7. Looked up from germline, CDR1 is KGHSH and CDR2 is LQKENI. This CDR3 region has 16 residues. The CDR3 loop reads CASSPPSRSGSYEQYF. The CDR3 nucleotides read TGTGCCAGCTCACCACCGAGTAGAAGCGGGAGCTACGAGCAGTACTTC.

This clonotype ranks as medium-sized. The V and J genes are TRBV6-6 and TRBJ1-1; the D gene is possibly TRBD1 (6 bases). The CDR3 loop spans 13 amino acids. Trimming removed 6 bases at V and 3 bases at J, with 11 bases between. Per the germline V gene, CDR1 is MNHNY and CDR2 is SVGAGI (reference sequence). The CDR3 sequence: CASRYDRYTEAFF. The DNA for the CDR3 is TGTGCCAGCAGATATGACAGGTACACTGAAGCTTTCTTT.

This clonotype rates as medium-sized. The chain has TRBV19 and TRBJ2-1, with D perhaps TRBD2 (6 bases). Trimming pared 4 bases from V and 4 bases from J, leaving 23 bases between. Germline lookup yields CDR1 LNHDA and CDR2 SQIVND (reference sequence). The CDR3 contains 18 residues. The CDR3 DNA sequence: TGTGCCAGTAGTAGGTGGATAGCGGACCCGGTCCCATACAATGAGCAGTTCTTC. This sequence encodes CASSRWIADPVPYNEQFF.

The chain employs TRBV18 and TRBJ1-1; 11 bases match TRBD1. The CDR3 contains 15 residues. Germline V gives CDR1 KGHSH, CDR2 LQKENI. V gave up 3 bases and J gave up 5 bases; unmatched junction bases: 5. CDR3 bases: TGTGCCAGCTCACCGCAGGACAGGGGGCAAACTGAAGCTTTCTTT. Translation gives CASSPQDRGQTEAFF.

Relative to its sample, this clonotype is medium-sized (0.01 to 0.1%). The genes are TRBV27 and TRBJ2-3, with unresolved D. Germline V gene sequence: CDR1 MNHEY, CDR2 SMNVEV (reference sequence). The CDR3 spans 14 residues. The germline V and J ends were trimmed by 5 bases and 2 bases, with 11 bases remaining between them. The chain's CDR3 is CASSLSPHTDTQYF. CDR3 DNA sequence: TGTGCCAGCAGTCTCAGCCCCCACACAGATACGCAGTATTTT.

This clonotype has more than one count but fewer than ten. V gene TRBV6-2 or TRBV6-3 combines with J gene TRBJ1-5, with 8 bases aligning to TRBD1. Germline V gives CDR1 MNHEY, CDR2 SVGEGT. CDR3 length equals 16 residues. V shed 4 bases, J shed 7 bases, and the junction held 12 bases outside the gene matches. CDR3 residues: CASSSGYRGGGQPQHF. The DNA for the CDR3 is TGTGCCAGCAGTTCGGGCTACAGGGGGGGCGGGCAGCCCCAGCATTTT.

J is TRBJ2-1 and V is TRBV7-2; no reliable D call. The germline CDR1 and CDR2 sequences are SGHTA and FQGNSA. Trimming stripped 1 base from V and 10 bases from J, with 17 bases between. This CDR3 is 15 amino acids long. The CDR3 reads CASSLGGSAIREQFF. CDR3 nucleotide sequence: TGTGCCAGCAGCTTAGGGGGAAGCGCGATTAGGGAGCAGTTCTTC.

The V call is TRBV4-2, the J call TRBJ1-3, with D maybe TRBD1 (5 bases). The CDR3 totals 16 residues. CDR1 and CDR2 from the germline V gene are LGHNA and YNFKEQ. The V end was cut by 1 base, the J end by 0 bases, with 10 bases between. CDR3 residues: CASSQVLQASGNTIYF. CDR3 coding DNA: TGTGCCAGCAGCCAAGTTCTACAGGCCTCTGGAAACACCATATATTTT.

By share of the sample, this clonotype is medium-sized (0.01 to 0.1%). This chain links TRBV6-2 or TRBV6-3 with TRBJ2-5; TRBD2 agrees at 12 bases. The germline V gene encodes CDR1 MNHEY and CDR2 SVGEGT. The V and J ends lost 2 bases and 5 bases, in that order; junction bases with no gene match: 12. The CDR3 covers 18 residues. The CDR3 DNA follows: TGTGCCAGCAGTTACCTAATGACTAGCGGGAGCGGGAGGGAGACCCAGTACTTC. It translates to CASSYLMTSGSGRETQYF.

This chain connects TRBV12-3 or TRBV12-4 to TRBJ2-2; D may be TRBD1 or TRBD2 (5 bases each). The CDR3 has 15 amino acids. Trimming left V 6 bases short and J 1 base short, with 12 bases between. As DNA, the CDR3 is TGTGCCAGCAGACCCGGGACGGTGAACACCGGGGAGCTGTTTTTT. This sequence encodes CASRPGTVNTGELFF.

The J gene is TRBJ1-1, the V gene TRBV4-1, with D possibly TRBD1 on 5 matching bases. Deletions cut 4 bases from V and 5 bases from J, with 14 bases between. The CDR3 runs to 14 residues. Germline V gene sequence: CDR1 MGHRA, CDR2 YSYEKL. CDR3 sequence reads: CASSPRGLQTEAFF. In DNA form, the CDR3 reads TGCGCCAGCAGCCCCCGGGGGTTACAAACTGAAGCTTTCTTT.

The chain employs TRBV4-3 and TRBJ1-2; 9 nucleotides align to TRBD1. V was clipped by 4 bases and J by 3 bases; unmatched bases: 3. The CDR3 is 14 residues long. In germline, CDR1 is LGHNA, CDR2 YSLEER. In nucleotides, the CDR3 is TGCGCCAGCAGCCCAGGACAGGGGTACTATGGCTACACCTTC. Encoded protein: CASSPGQGYYGYTF.

By its share, this clonotype is medium-sized. The CDR3 DNA reads as TGTGCCAGTAGTACAACCTTGACCGGGGAGCTGTTTTTT. This gives the protein CASSTTLTGELFF. The V call is TRBV19, the J call TRBJ2-2; D unclear. The CDR3 is made up of 13 amino acids. V was trimmed by 4 bases and J by 5 bases, leaving 8 bases between them. The germline gives CDR1 LNHDA, CDR2 SQIVND (reference sequence).

This clonotype ranks as medium-sized. The chain recombines TRBV18 with TRBJ2-3, with D possibly matching TRBD1 (7 bases). V dropped 6 bases and J dropped 3 bases, with 16 bases sitting between them. CDR1 and CDR2 (germline): KGHSH, LQKENI. The CDR3 is 15 amino acids. In DNA, the CDR3 is TGTGCCAGCTCTCGAAAGCCAGGGGGGACAGATACGCAGTATTTT. Encoded protein: CASSRKPGGTDTQYF.

The CDR3 protein is CSAGKGQLPTNEKLFF. In DNA form, the CDR3 reads TGCAGTGCGGGAAAGGGACAGCTGCCAACTAATGAAAAACTGTTTTTT. This chain connects TRBV20-1 to TRBJ1-4; 7 bases map to TRBD1. The V and J ends lost 6 bases and 0 bases, in that order; junction bases with no gene match: 10. The CDR3 is 16 amino acids. Germline V gene sequence: CDR1 DFQATT, CDR2 SNEGSKA (reference sequence).

The chain couples TRBV20-1 to TRBJ2-1; D is undetermined. Trimming took 5 bases from V and 4 from J, leaving 3 bases between them. CDR3 size: 10 residues. The germline CDR1 and CDR2 sequences are DFQATT and SNEGSKA (reference sequence). The CDR3 region has the DNA TGCAGTGCTCGGTACAATGAGCAGTTCTTC. Its protein product is CSARYNEQFF.